This T cell receptor beta chain was documented in a study of regulatory T cells in long-lasting Graves disease. Investigators prepared the TCR beta libraries by applying iRepertoire HTBI primers and Arm-PCR of CDR3 regions. TCRdb itself ran the multiplex PCR reads through MiXCR, one entry per CDR3 protein. The table lists 450,000 to 500,000 distinct CDR3 sequences, 16% of them singletons. This clonotype was detected ten times or more. This CDR3 spans 13 amino acids. V dropped 8 bases and J dropped 8 bases, with 15 bases sitting between them. Time point of the sample: newly diagnosed GD, antithyroid drugs for less than 3 months. From PBMCs, RNA was extracted and then used to make the TCR library. These data were also reused for a study on T cells in Graves' hyperthyroidism and ophthalmopathy. That publication notes: Peripheral blood also featured most of the thyroid clonotypes expanded above 0.001.

This TCR was sampled from a man aged 35-49 years with Graves disease. This chain connects TRBV12-3 or TRBV12-4 to TRBJ2-2; a possible D gene is TRBD2 (5 bases). The sequencing used peripheral blood mononuclear cells (PBMCs), collected at new diagnosis, from a patient treated with antithyroid drugs. The CDR3 nucleotides read TGTGCCAGCCTGAGGGAGCGAGGGGGGGAGCTGTTTTTT. This sequence encodes CASLRERGGELFF.